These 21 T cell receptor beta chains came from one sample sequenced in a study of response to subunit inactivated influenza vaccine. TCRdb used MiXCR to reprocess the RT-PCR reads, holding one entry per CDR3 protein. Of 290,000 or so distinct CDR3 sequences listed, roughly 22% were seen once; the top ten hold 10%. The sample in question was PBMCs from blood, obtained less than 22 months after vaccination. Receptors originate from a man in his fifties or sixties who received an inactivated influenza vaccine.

In DNA form, the CDR3 reads TGCAGCGTAGCCGGGAATCTGTACGAGCAGTACTTC. It specifies CSVAGNLYEQYF. This rearrangement joins TRBV29-1 to TRBJ2-7; D possibly corresponds to TRBD2 (5 bases). The CDR3 spans 12 residues. Trimming pared 6 bases from V and 4 bases from J, leaving 13 bases between. From germline, CDR1 is SQVTM and CDR2 ANQGSEA.

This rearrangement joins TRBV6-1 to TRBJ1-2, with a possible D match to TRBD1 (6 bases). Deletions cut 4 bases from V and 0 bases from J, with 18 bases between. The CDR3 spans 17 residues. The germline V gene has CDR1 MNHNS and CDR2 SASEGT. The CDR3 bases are TGTGCCAGCAGTGGGACAGCTAAACCAAATTCTAACTATGGCTACACCTTC. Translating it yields CASSGTAKPNSNYGYTF.

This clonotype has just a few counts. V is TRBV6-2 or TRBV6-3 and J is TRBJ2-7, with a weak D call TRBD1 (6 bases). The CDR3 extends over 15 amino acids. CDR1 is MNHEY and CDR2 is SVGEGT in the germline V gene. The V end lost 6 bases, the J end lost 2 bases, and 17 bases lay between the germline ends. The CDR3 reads CASRSTIRDTYEQYF. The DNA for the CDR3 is TGTGCCAGCAGATCCACCATTCGGGACACCTACGAGCAGTACTTC.

This chain's CDR3 is CASSPVITVSYNEQFF. As DNA, the CDR3 is TGTGCCAGCAGCCCAGTAATTACAGTCTCCTACAATGAGCAGTTCTTC. The J gene is TRBJ2-1, the V gene TRBV5-5; D is undetermined. Trimming took off 4 bases at V and 0 bases at J, with 14 bases between the two ends. The CDR3 length is 16 residues. Looked up from germline, CDR1 is SGHKS and CDR2 is YYEKEE (reference sequence).

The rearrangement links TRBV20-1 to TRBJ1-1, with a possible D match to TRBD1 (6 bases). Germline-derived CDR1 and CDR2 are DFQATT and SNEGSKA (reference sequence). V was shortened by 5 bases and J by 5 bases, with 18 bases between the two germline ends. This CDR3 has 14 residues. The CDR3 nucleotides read TGCAGTGCTGCTGTCAGGGGCCTGGGGACTGAAGCTTTCTTT. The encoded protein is CSAAVRGLGTEAFF.

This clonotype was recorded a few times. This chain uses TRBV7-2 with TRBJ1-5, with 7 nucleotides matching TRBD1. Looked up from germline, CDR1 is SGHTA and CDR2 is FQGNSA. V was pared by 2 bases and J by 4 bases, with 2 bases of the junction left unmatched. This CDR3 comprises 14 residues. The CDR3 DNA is TGTGCCAGCAGCTTATGGGACAGTAATCAGCCCCAGCATTTT. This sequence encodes CASSLWDSNQPQHF.

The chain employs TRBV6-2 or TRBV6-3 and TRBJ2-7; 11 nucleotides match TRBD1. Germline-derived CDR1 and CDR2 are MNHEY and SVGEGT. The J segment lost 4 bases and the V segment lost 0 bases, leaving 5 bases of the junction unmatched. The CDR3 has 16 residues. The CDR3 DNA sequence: TGTGCCAGCAGTTACTCAGGACAGGGGGCGATATACGAGCAGTACTTC. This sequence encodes CASSYSGQGAIYEQYF.

The DNA of the CDR3 is TGTGCCAGCAGCGTAGGCAGAAACACTGAAGCTTTCTTT. This sequence encodes CASSVGRNTEAFF. V usage is TRBV9 and J usage is TRBJ1-1; D is unclear. CDR1 and CDR2 from the germline V gene are SGDLS and YYNGEE. Trimming stripped 0 bases from V and 2 bases from J, with 5 bases between. The CDR3 is 13 amino acids.

CDR3 region: CASSPPRDVDYGYTF. The CDR3 DNA follows: TGTGCCAGCAGCCCCCCCAGGGATGTTGACTATGGCTACACCTTC. This sequence joins TRBV4-2 and TRBJ1-2; D possibly corresponds to TRBD1 (5 bases). This CDR3 region has 15 residues. V lost 4 bases and J lost 3, with 15 bases in between. Per germline, CDR1 LGHNA and CDR2 YNFKEQ.

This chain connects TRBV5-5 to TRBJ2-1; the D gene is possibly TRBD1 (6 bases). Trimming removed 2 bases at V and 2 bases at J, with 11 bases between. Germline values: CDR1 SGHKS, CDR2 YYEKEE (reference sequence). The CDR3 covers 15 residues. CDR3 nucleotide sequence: TGTGCCAGCAGCTTTCAACAGGGTACCTACAATGAGCAGTTCTTC. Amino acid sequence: CASSFQQGTYNEQFF.

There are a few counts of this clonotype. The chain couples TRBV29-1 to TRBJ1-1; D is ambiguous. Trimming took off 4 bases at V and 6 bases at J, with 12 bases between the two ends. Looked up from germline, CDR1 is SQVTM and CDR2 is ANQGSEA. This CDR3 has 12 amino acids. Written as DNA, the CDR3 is TGCAGCGTTGGGGGAGGGATGGCTGAAGCTTTCTTT. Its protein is CSVGGGMAEAFF.

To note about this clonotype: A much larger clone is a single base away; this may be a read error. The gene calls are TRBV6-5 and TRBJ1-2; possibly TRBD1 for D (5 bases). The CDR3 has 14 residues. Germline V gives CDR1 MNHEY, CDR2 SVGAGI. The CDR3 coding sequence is TGTGCCAGCAGCTACTCGGGGGGATCGACTGACTACACCTTC. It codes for CASSYSGGSTDYTF.

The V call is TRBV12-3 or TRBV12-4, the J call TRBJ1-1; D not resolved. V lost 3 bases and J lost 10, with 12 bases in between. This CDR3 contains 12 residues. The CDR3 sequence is CASSFHDGRAFF. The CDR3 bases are TGTGCCAGCAGTTTTCATGATGGGAGAGCTTTCTTT.

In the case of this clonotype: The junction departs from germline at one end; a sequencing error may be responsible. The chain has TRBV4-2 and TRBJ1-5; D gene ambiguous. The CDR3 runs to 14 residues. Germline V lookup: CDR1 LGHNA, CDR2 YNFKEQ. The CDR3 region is CASSLRRSNHPQHF. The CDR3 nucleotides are TGTGCCAGCAGCCTCCGAAGGAGCAATCACCCCCAGCATTTT.

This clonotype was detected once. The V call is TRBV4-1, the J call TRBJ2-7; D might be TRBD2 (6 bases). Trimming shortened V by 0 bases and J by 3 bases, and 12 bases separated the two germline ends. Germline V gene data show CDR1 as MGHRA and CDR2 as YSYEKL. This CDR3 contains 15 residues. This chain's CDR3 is CASSQEGTRLYEQYF. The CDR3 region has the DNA TGCGCCAGCAGCCAAGAAGGGACTCGTCTCTACGAGCAGTACTTC.

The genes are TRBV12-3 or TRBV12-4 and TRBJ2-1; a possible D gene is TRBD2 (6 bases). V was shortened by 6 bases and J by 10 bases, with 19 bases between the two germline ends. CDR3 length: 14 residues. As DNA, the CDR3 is TGTGCCAGCAGCTCCCAAACGGGAGTATTCGAGCAGTTCTTC. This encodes CASSSQTGVFEQFF.

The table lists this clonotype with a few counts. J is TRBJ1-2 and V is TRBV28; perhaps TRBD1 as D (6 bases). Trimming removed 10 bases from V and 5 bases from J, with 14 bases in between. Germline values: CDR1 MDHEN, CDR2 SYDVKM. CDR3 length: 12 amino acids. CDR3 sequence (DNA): TGTGCCACTGGTCAGGGGCAATATGGCTACACCTTC. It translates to CATGQGQYGYTF.

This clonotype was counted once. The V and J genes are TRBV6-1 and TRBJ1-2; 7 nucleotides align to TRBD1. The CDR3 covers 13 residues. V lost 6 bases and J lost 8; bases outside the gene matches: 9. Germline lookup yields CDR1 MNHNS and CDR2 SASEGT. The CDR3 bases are TGTGCCAGCAGCCTGATACAGGGGAGAGGCTACACCTTC. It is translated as CASSLIQGRGYTF.

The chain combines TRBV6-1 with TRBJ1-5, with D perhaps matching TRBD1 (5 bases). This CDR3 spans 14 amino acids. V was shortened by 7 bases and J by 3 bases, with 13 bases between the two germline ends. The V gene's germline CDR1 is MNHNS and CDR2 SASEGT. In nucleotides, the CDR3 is TGTGCCAGCATGTGGGCAGGGCCCAATCAGCCCCAGCATTTT. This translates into CASMWAGPNQPQHF.

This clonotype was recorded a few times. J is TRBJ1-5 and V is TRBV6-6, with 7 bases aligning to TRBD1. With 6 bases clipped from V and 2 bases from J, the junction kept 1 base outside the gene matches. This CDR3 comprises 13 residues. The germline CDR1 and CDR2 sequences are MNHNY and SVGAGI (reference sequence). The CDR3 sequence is CASRTGRNQPQHF. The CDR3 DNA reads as TGTGCCAGCAGGACAGGGCGCAATCAGCCCCAGCATTTT.

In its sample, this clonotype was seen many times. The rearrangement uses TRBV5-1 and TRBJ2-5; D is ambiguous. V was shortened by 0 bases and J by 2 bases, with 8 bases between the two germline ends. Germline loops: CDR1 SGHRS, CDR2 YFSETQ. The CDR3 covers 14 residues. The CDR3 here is CASSLEAGQETQYF. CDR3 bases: TGCGCCAGCAGCTTGGAGGCAGGACAAGAGACCCAGTACTTC.